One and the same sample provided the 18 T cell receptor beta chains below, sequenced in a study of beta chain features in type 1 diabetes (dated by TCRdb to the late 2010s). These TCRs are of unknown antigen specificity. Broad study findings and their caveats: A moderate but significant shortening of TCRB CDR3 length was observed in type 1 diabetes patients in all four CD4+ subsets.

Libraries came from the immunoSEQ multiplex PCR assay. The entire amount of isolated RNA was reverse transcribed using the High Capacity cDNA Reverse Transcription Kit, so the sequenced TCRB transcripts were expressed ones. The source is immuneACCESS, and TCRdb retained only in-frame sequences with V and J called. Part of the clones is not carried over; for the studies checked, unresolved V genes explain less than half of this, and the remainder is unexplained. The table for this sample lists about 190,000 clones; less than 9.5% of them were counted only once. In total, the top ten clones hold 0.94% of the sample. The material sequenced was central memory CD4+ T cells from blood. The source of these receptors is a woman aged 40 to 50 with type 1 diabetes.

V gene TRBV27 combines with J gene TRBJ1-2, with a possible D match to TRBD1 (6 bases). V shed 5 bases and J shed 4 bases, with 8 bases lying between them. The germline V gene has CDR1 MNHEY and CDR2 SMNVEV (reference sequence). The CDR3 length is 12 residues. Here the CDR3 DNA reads TGTGCCAGCAGTCCGGACAGCTATGGCTACACCTTC. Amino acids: CASSPDSYGYTF.

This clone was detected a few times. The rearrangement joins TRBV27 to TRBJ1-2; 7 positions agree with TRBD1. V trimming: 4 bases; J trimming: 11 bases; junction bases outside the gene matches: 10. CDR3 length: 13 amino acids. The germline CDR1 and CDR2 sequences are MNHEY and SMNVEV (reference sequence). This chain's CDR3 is CASSSSYRGGYTF. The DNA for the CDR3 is TGTGCCAGCAGTTCCTCTTACAGGGGTGGGTACACCTTC.

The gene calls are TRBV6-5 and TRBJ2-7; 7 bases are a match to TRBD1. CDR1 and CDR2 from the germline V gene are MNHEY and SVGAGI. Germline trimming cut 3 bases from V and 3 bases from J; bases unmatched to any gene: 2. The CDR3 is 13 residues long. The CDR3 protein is CASSYGTDYEQYF. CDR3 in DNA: TGTGCCAGCAGTTATGGGACAGACTACGAGCAGTACTTC.

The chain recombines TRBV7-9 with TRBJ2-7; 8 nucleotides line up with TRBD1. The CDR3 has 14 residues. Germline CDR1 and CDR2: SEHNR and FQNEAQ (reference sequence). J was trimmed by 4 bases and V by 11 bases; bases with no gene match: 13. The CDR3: CAGTQGAAGYEQYF. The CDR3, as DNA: TGTGCCGGCACCCAGGGGGCTGCGGGATACGAGCAGTACTTC.

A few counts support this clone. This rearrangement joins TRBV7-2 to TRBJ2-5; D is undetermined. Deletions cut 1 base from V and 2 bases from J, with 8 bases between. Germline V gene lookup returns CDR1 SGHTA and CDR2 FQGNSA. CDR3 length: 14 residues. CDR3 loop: CASSLGVAQETQYF. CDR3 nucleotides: TGTGCCAGCAGCTTAGGGGTAGCTCAAGAGACCCAGTACTTC.

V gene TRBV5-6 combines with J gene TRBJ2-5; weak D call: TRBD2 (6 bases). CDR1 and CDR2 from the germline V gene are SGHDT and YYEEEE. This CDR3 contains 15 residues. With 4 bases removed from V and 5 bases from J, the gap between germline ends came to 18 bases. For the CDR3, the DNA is TGTGCCAGCAGCCGGACTACCGCACGGGTGGAGACCCAGTACTTC. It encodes CASSRTTARVETQYF.

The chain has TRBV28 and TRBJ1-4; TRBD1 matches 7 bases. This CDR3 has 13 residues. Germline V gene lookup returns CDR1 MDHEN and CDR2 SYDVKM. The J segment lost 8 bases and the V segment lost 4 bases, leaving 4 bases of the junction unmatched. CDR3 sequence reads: CASSSGQAEKLFF. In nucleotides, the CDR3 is TGTGCCAGCAGTTCCGGACAGGCCGAAAAACTGTTTTTT.

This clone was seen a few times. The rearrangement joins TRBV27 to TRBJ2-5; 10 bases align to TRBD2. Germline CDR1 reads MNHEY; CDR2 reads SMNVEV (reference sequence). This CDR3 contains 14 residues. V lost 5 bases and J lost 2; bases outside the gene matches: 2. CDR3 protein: CASSRAGGQETQYF. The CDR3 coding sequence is TGTGCCAGCAGTCGAGCGGGGGGGCAAGAGACCCAGTACTTC.

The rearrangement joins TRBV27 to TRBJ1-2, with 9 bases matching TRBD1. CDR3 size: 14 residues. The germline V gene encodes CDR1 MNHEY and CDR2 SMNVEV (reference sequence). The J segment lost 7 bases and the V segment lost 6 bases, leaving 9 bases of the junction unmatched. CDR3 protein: CASRPDRGSGGYTF. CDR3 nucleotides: TGTGCCAGCAGGCCCGACAGGGGGAGCGGTGGCTACACCTTC.

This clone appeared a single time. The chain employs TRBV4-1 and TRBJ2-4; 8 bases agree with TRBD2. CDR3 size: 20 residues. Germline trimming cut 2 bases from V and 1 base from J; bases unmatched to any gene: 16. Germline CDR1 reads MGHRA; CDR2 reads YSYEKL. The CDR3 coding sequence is TGCGCCAGCAGCCAATTCCAAGCGGGGGCGCGAGGGGCGGCCAAAAACATTCAGTACTTC. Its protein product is CASSQFQAGARGAAKNIQYF.

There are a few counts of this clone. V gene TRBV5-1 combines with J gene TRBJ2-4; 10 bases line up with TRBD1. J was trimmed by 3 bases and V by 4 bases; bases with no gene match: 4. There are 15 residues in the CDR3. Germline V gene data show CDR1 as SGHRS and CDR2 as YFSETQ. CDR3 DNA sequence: TGCGCCAGCAGCCTCGGACAGGGGGACAAAAACATTCAGTACTTC. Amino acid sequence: CASSLGQGDKNIQYF. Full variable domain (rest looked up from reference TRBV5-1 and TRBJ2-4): KAGVTQTPRYLIKTRGQQVTLSCSPISGHRSVSWYQQTPGQGLQFLFEYFSETQRNKGNFPGRFSGRQFSNSRSEMNVSTLELGDSALYLCASSLGQGDKNIQYFGAGTRLSVL.

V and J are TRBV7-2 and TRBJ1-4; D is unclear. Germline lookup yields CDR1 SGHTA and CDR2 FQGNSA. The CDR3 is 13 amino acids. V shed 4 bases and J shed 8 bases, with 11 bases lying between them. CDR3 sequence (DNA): TGTGCCAGCAGCTCCCACCGCCAGGAAAAACTGTTTTTT. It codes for CASSSHRQEKLFF.

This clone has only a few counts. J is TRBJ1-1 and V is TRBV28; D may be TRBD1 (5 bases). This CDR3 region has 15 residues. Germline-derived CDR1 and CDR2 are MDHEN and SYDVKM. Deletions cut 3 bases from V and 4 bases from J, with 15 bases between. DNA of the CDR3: TGTGCCAGCAGTTTCTTCGGGGGGGTCGGCACTGAAGCTTTCTTT. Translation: CASSFFGGVGTEAFF.

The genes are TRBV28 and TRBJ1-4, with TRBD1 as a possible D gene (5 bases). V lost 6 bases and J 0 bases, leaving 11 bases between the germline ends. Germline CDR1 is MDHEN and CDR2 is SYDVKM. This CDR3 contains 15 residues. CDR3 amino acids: CASRSGTATNEKLFF. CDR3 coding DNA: TGTGCCAGCAGGAGCGGGACCGCAACTAATGAAAAACTGTTTTTT.

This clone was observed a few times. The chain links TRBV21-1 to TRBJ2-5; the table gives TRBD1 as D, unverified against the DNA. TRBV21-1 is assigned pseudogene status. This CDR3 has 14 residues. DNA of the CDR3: TGTGCCAGCAGCAAAGGGCAGGCTGAAGAGACCCAGTACTTC. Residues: CASSKGQAEETQYF.

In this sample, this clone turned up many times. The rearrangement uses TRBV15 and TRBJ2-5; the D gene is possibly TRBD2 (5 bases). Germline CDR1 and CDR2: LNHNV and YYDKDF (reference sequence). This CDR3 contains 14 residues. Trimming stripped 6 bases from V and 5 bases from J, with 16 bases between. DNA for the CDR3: TGTGCCACCAGGGGGTTGGGAGTCCGGGAGACCCAGTACTTC. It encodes CATRGLGVRETQYF.

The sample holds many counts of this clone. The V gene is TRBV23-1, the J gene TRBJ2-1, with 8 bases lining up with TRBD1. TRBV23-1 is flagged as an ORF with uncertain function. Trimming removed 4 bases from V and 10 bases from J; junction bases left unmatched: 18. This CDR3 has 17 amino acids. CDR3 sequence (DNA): TGCGCCAGCAGTCGGCCCCGGACAGGGAAAAGGGATGGGGAGCAGTTCTTC. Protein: CASSRPRTGKRDGEQFF.

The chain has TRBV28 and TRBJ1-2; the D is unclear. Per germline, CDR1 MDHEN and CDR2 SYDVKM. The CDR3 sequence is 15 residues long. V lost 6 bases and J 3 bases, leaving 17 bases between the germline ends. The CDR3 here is CASRFPGLNDYGYTF. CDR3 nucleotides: TGTGCCAGCAGATTCCCCGGACTTAACGACTATGGCTACACCTTC.